This is a list of T cell receptor beta chains from one sample in a study of T cell repertoires in cytomegalovirus infection. For these receptors, no antigen is known. TCRdb re-derived calls from the reads in MiXCR, one entry per CDR3 protein. The sample has roughly 990,000 distinct CDR3 sequences, around 32% seen once. Source: cultured CD8+ T cells from PBMCs, taken from culture after CMV antigen stimulation. The source of these receptors is a human donor in good health (CMV status not recorded). Some clones in this sample may be carry-over from other donors' samples. CDR3s include the opening cysteine and the closing phenylalanine or tryptophan. The D gene is left open where the match is weak. Expanded clones get a size class; other rows say once, few or many, or leave the size out.

v_call	clone_size	j_call	d_call	cdr3_aa	cdr3_nt
TRBV19	NA	TRBJ1-2	NA	CASSIGHNGYTF	TGTGCCAGTAGTATCGGCCATAATGGCTACACCTTC
TRBV27	few	TRBJ1-6	NA	CASSFSQNSPLHF	TGTGCCAGCAGTTTTAGTCAGAATTCACCCCTCCACTTT
TRBV10-3	NA	TRBJ2-7	TRBD2	CAIMASSGFAYEQYF	TGTGCCATCATGGCCTCTAGCGGGTTCGCCTACGAGCAGTACTTC
TRBV7-2	NA	TRBJ2-1	NA	CASSPLWEQGRNEQFF	TGTGCCAGCAGCCCCCTTTGGGAACAGGGGAGGAATGAGCAGTTCTTC
TRBV6-5	NA	TRBJ2-7	NA	CASSYSLSSYEQYF	TGTGCCAGCAGTTACTCGCTGAGCTCCTACGAGCAGTACTTC
TRBV4-1	NA	TRBJ2-7	TRBD2	CASSQSIRDYLGEQYF	TGCGCCAGCAGCCAATCTATCCGGGACTATTTAGGCGAGCAGTACTTC
TRBV20-1	NA	TRBJ1-4	NA	CSARDLGKLGSTNEKLFF	TGCAGTGCTAGAGATCTAGGGAAGTTGGGTTCAACTAATGAAAAACTGTTTTTT
TRBV20-1	once	TRBJ2-3	NA	CSARGRQEITDTQYF	TGCAGTGCTAGAGGCAGGCAGGAAATCACAGATACGCAGTATTTT
TRBV7-9	few	TRBJ1-2	NA	CASSSGSSWLTF	TGTGCCAGCAGCTCCGGGTCTTCATGGCTCACCTTC
TRBV7-6	NA	TRBJ1-2	NA	CASSPTGGIGLGYTF	TGTGCCAGCAGCCCTACTGGGGGCATCGGGCTTGGCTACACCTTC
TRBV28	NA	TRBJ2-3	NA	CASSSTQVRQYF	TGTGCCAGCAGTTCTACACAGGTGCGGCAGTATTTT
TRBV27	few	TRBJ1-5	NA	CASSLGGWGQPQHF	TGTGCCAGCAGTTTAGGGGGATGGGGACAGCCCCAGCATTTT
TRBV7-4	NA	TRBJ2-1	NA	CASSGGGGSSYNEQFF	TGTGCCAGCAGCGGGGGGGGGGGCAGCTCCTACAATGAGCAGTTCTTC
TRBV6-2/TRBV6-3	few	TRBJ2-2	TRBD2	CASSYHSPTSGGFTGELFF	TGTGCCAGCAGTTACCACTCCCCGACTAGCGGGGGGTTTACCGGGGAGCTGTTTTTT
TRBV5-6	NA	TRBJ2-2	NA	CASSPDSPDTGELFF	TGTGCCAGCAGCCCGGACAGCCCGGACACCGGGGAGCTGTTTTTT
TRBV27	NA	TRBJ2-5	TRBD2	CASSTRERGGLETQYF	TGTGCCAGCAGCACACGAGAGCGGGGGGGACTCGAGACCCAGTACTTC